These 23 T cell receptor beta chains came from one sample sequenced in a study of CD8+CD57+ T cells in acquired aplastic anemia. The TCR beta profiling, which covered VDJ combination and CDR3 sequence, was carried out using genomic DNA as the template. One entry per CDR3 protein results from TCRdb running MiXCR on the reads. This table holds approximately 200,000 distinct CDR3 sequences, about 53% found once. The sample was sorted CD4+, CD8+, or CD8+CD57+ T cells (not recorded which) from PBMCs. The receptors shown here come from a human donor in good health, serving as a control.

The genes are TRBV15 and TRBJ2-7; D not resolved. The CDR3 consists of 13 residues. Germline CDR1 reads LNHNV; CDR2 reads YYDKDF (reference sequence). Trimming cost V 0 bases and J 4 bases, with 7 bases left between them. CDR3 sequence (DNA): TGTGCCACCAGCAGAGAGCGAGCTTACGAGCAGTACTTC. It encodes CATSRERAYEQYF.

This clonotype was counted a few times. This rearrangement joins TRBV20-1 to TRBJ2-7, with 10 bases lining up with TRBD2. CDR3 length: 17 residues. With 0 bases clipped from V and 2 bases from J, the junction kept 10 bases outside the gene matches. Germline values: CDR1 DFQATT, CDR2 SNEGSKA (reference sequence). The CDR3 DNA reads TGCAGTGCTAGAGATGTGACTAGCGGGTCCGATCCCTACGAGCAGTACTTC. Translating gives CSARDVTSGSDPYEQYF.

This clonotype was counted between two and nine times. The V call is TRBV29-1, the J call TRBJ1-2; D gene unclear. Germline assignment: CDR1 SQVTM and CDR2 ANQGSEA. This CDR3 region has 12 residues. V was pared by 5 bases and J by 6 bases, with 13 bases between. CDR3 protein: CSVLKGEHGYTF. The CDR3 bases are TGCAGCGTTTTGAAGGGAGAACATGGCTACACCTTC.

This clonotype was observed many times. V usage is TRBV20-1 and J usage is TRBJ2-7, with D perhaps matching TRBD1 or TRBD2 (5 bases each). Germline CDR1 DFQATT, CDR2 SNEGSKA (reference sequence). This CDR3 has 16 residues. V was cut by 6 bases and J by 2 bases, with 23 bases left in between. This CDR3 reads CSALPAGTPGPYEQYF. DNA for the CDR3: TGCAGTGCCCTACCAGCCGGGACCCCGGGGCCCTACGAGCAGTACTTC.

There are many counts of this clonotype. The chain joins TRBV28 to TRBJ2-7, with 7 nucleotides matching TRBD1. The CDR3 has 15 residues. CDR1 is MDHEN and CDR2 is SYDVKM in the germline V gene. With 5 bases clipped from V and 3 bases from J, the junction kept 10 bases outside the gene matches. The CDR3 DNA is TGTGCCAGCAGTACAATCCGACAGGGTATCTACGAGCAGTACTTC. Amino acid sequence: CASSTIRQGIYEQYF.

Details on this clonotype: A much bigger clone sits one base away, suggesting this may be a read error. CDR3 in amino acids: CAISDSGLGTGELFF. Here the CDR3 DNA reads TGTGCCATCAGTGACTCGGGACTCGGCACCGGGGAGCTGTTTTTT. The chain recombines TRBV10-3 with TRBJ2-2, with TRBD2 as a possible D gene (6 bases). The CDR3 spans 15 residues. The ends were cut back, 3 bases at V and 4 bases at J, with 12 bases in the middle. CDR1 ENHRY and CDR2 SYGVKD come from the germline V gene.

This chain connects TRBV29-1 to TRBJ1-1; maybe TRBD1 (5 bases). Germline CDR1 is SQVTM and CDR2 is ANQGSEA. The CDR3 is 12 amino acids. V lost 4 bases and J lost 5, with 11 bases in between. The CDR3 coding sequence is TGCAGCGTTGGGAGAGGGGAAACTGAAGCTTTCTTT. Protein sequence: CSVGRGETEAFF. Full variable domain (rest looked up from reference TRBV29-1 and TRBJ1-1): SAVISQKPSRDICQRGTSLTIQCQVDSQVTMMFWYRQQPGQSLTLIATANQGSEATYESGFVIDKFPISRPNLTFSTLTVSNMSPEDSSIYLCSVGRGETEAFFGQGTRLTVV.

This clonotype was counted once. The CDR3: CASSPRGGGQETQYF. The CDR3, as DNA: TGTGCCAGCAGCCCTCGAGGAGGGGGTCAAGAGACCCAGTACTTC. J is TRBJ2-5 and V is TRBV7-3; TRBD1 or TRBD2 may be the D gene (6 bases each). Looked up from germline, CDR1 is SGHTA and CDR2 is FQGTGA. Deletions cut 5 bases from V and 2 bases from J, with 15 bases between. There are 15 residues in the CDR3. The complete variable domain, with remaining parts taken from reference TRBV7-3 and TRBJ2-5, reads GAGVSQTPSNKVTEKGKYVELRCDPISGHTALYWYRQSLGQGPEFLIYFQGTGAADDSGLPNDRFFAVRPEGSVSTLKIQRTERGDSAVYLCASSPRGGGQETQYFGPGTRLLVL.

This clonotype came up many times. The CDR3 loop is CASSLGRFNSPLHF. In DNA, the CDR3 is TGTGCCAGCAGCTTAGGACGCTTTAATTCACCCCTCCACTTT. This chain connects TRBV7-9 to TRBJ1-6; D remains ambiguous. Trimming pared 1 base from V and 6 bases from J, leaving 7 bases between. The CDR3 is 14 residues long. In germline, CDR1 is SEHNR, CDR2 FQNEAQ (reference sequence).

In its sample, this clonotype was seen once. The chain has TRBV13 and TRBJ2-5; tentatively, D is TRBD1 (5 bases). Trimming pared 5 bases from V and 7 bases from J, leaving 17 bases between. The CDR3 contains 14 residues. The V gene's germline CDR1 is PRHDT and CDR2 FYEKMQ (reference sequence). CDR3 loop: CASSLVRVVGTQYF. In nucleotides, the CDR3 is TGTGCCAGCAGCCTGGTCAGGGTGGTGGGGACCCAGTACTTC.

Remarks on this clonotype: This clone may be a read error of a much larger clone one base away. V and J are TRBV4-1 and TRBJ1-1; D is unresolved. Looked up from germline, CDR1 is MGHRA and CDR2 is YSYEKL. The CDR3 has 16 amino acids. The CDR3 nucleotides read TGCGCCAGCAGCCAAGTCAGCCGGACGGTGAACACTAAAGCTTTCTTT. It is translated as CASSQVSRTVNTKAFF.

This chain connects TRBV29-1 to TRBJ2-5, with 13 bases lining up with TRBD2. This CDR3 is 16 amino acids long. V lost 4 bases and J lost 5; bases outside the gene matches: 10. Per germline, CDR1 SQVTM and CDR2 ANQGSEA. The CDR3: CSVGPRLAGGMETQYF. The CDR3 region has the DNA TGCAGCGTTGGACCCCGACTAGCGGGGGGCATGGAGACCCAGTACTTC.

The genes are TRBV29-1 and TRBJ2-7; 7 bases are shared with TRBD1. V lost 3 bases, J lost 1 base, and 12 bases stayed unmatched. The CDR3 sequence is 16 residues long. Germline V gene data show CDR1 as SQVTM and CDR2 as ANQGSEA. The DNA for the CDR3 is TGCAGCGTTGAGATAGGGGGCTTGAGGGGTTCCTACGAGCAGTACTTC. Protein sequence: CSVEIGGLRGSYEQYF.

The genes are TRBV5-6 and TRBJ1-1; tentatively, D is TRBD1 (5 bases). Trimming shortened V by 4 bases and J by 2 bases, and 15 bases separated the two germline ends. This CDR3 has 15 amino acids. Per germline, CDR1 SGHDT and CDR2 YYEEEE. CDR3 loop: CASSRDGELNTEAFF. The CDR3 bases are TGTGCCAGCAGCCGGGACGGGGAACTTAACACTGAAGCTTTCTTT.

In this sample, this clonotype turned up once. V usage is TRBV5-1 and J usage is TRBJ2-3; tentatively, D is TRBD1 or TRBD2 (5 bases each). The CDR3 sequence is 12 residues long. Germline CDR1 and CDR2: SGHRS and YFSETQ. V was trimmed by 7 bases and J by 6 bases, leaving 12 bases between them. In nucleotides, the CDR3 is TGCGCCAGCGGGGCCACTAGGGATACGCAGTATTTT. It specifies CASGATRDTQYF.

The CDR3 nucleotides read TGTGCCAGCAGCCCCTCCAGCGTACTGCCCTACGAGCAGTACTTC. Translation gives CASSPSSVLPYEQYF. The chain combines TRBV7-6 with TRBJ2-7; no clear D. The CDR3 is 15 amino acids. The V end lost 5 bases, the J end lost 2 bases, and 16 bases lay between the germline ends. Germline V gene data show CDR1 as SGHVS and CDR2 as FNYEAQ.

This clonotype was counted ten times or more. The chain employs TRBV20-1 and TRBJ1-2; a weak D match, TRBD1 (5 bases). This CDR3 is built from 15 residues. CDR1 is DFQATT, CDR2 SNEGSKA, per germline (reference sequence). Trimming removed 0 bases at V and 5 bases at J, with 16 bases between. The CDR3 DNA reads TGCAGTGCTAGAGATCACGGGCAGGGCGGGTATGGCTACACCTTC. It is translated as CSARDHGQGGYGYTF.

This clonotype was recorded many times. An end of the junction differs from the germline gene, which may be a read error. The chain carries TRBV10-3 and TRBJ2-7; the D is unclear. The germline gives CDR1 ENHRY, CDR2 SYGVKD. There are 13 residues in the CDR3. The CDR3: CAISGSDFYERYF. CDR3 sequence (DNA): TGTGCCATCAGTGGCAGCGATTTCTACGAGCGGTACTTC.

The rearrangement links TRBV2 to TRBJ2-1; 8 bases line up with TRBD2. The CDR3 is 14 residues long. V was clipped by 2 bases and J by 9 bases; unmatched bases: 6. Germline values: CDR1 SNHLY, CDR2 FYNNEI. This CDR3 reads CASSEMGAGGEQFF. For the CDR3, the DNA is TGTGCCAGCAGTGAAATGGGGGCGGGGGGTGAGCAGTTCTTC.

This rearrangement joins TRBV24-1 to TRBJ1-6; TRBD1 aligns across 7 bases. Trimming took 3 bases from V and 1 from J; bases not matched to a gene: 8. Germline V CDR1 and CDR2: KGHDR, SFDVKD. This CDR3 has 18 amino acids. CDR3 residues: CATSDALRQGSYNSPLHF. CDR3 bases: TGTGCCACCAGTGATGCCTTAAGACAGGGTTCCTATAATTCACCCCTCCACTTT.

Only a few counts were recorded for this clonotype. V is TRBV14 and J is TRBJ1-5; possibly TRBD1 for D (5 bases). Germline CDR1 SGHDN, CDR2 FVKESK. The germline V and J ends were trimmed by 8 bases and 6 bases, with 23 bases remaining between them. The CDR3 spans 16 residues. For the CDR3, the DNA is TGTGCCAGCTCAACATTACCATACGGGGGTGCTCAGCCCCAGCATTTT. Its translation is CASSTLPYGGAQPQHF.

This chain uses TRBV19 with TRBJ2-5, with a weak D call TRBD1 (6 bases). Trimming shortened V by 5 bases and J by 1 base, and 11 bases separated the two germline ends. The germline CDR1 and CDR2 sequences are LNHDA and SQIVND (reference sequence). The CDR3 spans 14 residues. The CDR3 region is CASSERGFQETQYF. The CDR3 nucleotides read TGTGCCAGTAGTGAAAGGGGGTTCCAAGAGACCCAGTACTTC. The variable domain in full, completed from reference TRBV19 and TRBJ2-5, reads DGGITQSPKYLFRKEGQNVTLSCEQNLNHDAMYWYRQDPGQGLRLIYYSQIVNDFQKGDIAEGYSVSREKKESFPLTVTSAQKNPTAFYLCASSERGFQETQYFGPGTRLLVL.

This clonotype has just one count. CDR3 bases: TGTGCCAGCAGCTGGACTAGCGGTACCGGGGAGCTGTTTTTT. It is translated as CASSWTSGTGELFF. The chain combines TRBV7-2 with TRBJ2-2; 10 bases fit TRBD2. This CDR3 has 14 residues. CDR1 is SGHTA, CDR2 FQGNSA, per germline. V dropped 4 bases and J dropped 5; count of bases not matched to a gene: 1.